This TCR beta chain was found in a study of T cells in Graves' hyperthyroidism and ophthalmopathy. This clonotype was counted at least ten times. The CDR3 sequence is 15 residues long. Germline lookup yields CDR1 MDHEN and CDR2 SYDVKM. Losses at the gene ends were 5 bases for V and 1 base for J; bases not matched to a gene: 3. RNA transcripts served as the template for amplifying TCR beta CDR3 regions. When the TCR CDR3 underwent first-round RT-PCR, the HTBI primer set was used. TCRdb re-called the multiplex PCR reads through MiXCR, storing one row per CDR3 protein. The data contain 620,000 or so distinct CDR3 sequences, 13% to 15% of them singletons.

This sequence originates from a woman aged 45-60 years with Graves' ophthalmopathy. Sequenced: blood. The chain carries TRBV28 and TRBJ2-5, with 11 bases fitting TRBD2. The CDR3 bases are TGTGCCAGCAGTCCCGGGACTAGCGGCCAAGAGACCCAGTACTTC. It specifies CASSPGTSGQETQYF.